This TCR beta chain was captured in a study of cytomegalovirus exposure and HLA in healthy donors. Overall study results and limits: It was found in a later analysis that first-cohort TCR clusters tended to co-occur in the 90 to 150 validation repertoires. It was 150 to 200 TCR beta chains that were listed as cytomegalovirus-associated.

TCRdb keeps only in-frame clones here, not all; method: immunoSEQ multiplex PCR. The sample consists of roughly 100,000 clones, 88% of them appearing once. CDR3 size: 15 residues. CDR1 SGHNT and CDR2 YYREEE come from the germline V gene (reference sequence). V dropped 0 bases and J dropped 7; count of bases not matched to a gene: 7. Comments on this clone: Its antigen is unknown.

This TCR came from a woman between 18 and 29 years old in good health and CMV-seropositive. The sequencing input was PBMCs. V usage is TRBV5-4 and J usage is TRBJ2-1; TRBD2 matches 7 bases. The CDR3 region is CASSLALGTMNEQFF. CDR3 bases: TGTGCCAGCAGCTTGGCCCTCGGGACTATGAATGAGCAGTTCTTC.